Below, one T cell receptor (beta chain) is given with its context. This record belongs to a study of blood T cell repertoires in COVID-19. Clones were read by immunoSEQ multiplex PCR, and TCRdb kept only the in-frame ones, dropping some. The repertoire holds about 170,000 clones, roughly 80% seen once, with approximately 2.6% in the top ten. Germline values: CDR1 MNHNY, CDR2 SVGAGI (reference sequence). CDR3 length: 15 amino acids. Trimming removed 6 bases at V and 5 bases at J, with 19 bases between. The sequenced material came from peripheral blood. The clonotype was recovered from a human donor with acute or convalescent COVID-19. The donor label of this sample is uncertain. This chain links TRBV6-6 with TRBJ1-2, with D perhaps matching TRBD1 (5 bases). In nucleotides, the CDR3 is TGTGCCAGCAGGACCTATGGAGACAGACTTTATGGCTACACCTTC. Its translation is CASRTYGDRLYGYTF.